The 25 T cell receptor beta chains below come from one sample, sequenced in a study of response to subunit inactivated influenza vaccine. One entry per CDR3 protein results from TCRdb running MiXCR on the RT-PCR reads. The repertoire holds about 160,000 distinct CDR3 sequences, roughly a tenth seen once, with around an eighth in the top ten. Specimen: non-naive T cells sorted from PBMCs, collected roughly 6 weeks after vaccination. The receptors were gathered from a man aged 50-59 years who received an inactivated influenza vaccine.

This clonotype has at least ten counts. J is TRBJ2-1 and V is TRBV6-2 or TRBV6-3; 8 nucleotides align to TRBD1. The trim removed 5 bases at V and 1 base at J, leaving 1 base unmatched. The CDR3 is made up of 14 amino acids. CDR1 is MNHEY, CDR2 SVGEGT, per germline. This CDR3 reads CASSTGGSYNEQFF. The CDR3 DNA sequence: TGTGCCAGCAGTACAGGGGGTTCCTACAATGAGCAGTTCTTC.

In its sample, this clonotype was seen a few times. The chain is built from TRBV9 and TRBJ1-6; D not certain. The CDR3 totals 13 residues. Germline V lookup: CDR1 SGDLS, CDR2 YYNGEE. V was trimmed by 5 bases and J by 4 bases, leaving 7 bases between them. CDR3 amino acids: CASSQTYNSPLHF. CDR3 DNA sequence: TGTGCCAGCAGTCAAACTTATAATTCACCCCTCCACTTT. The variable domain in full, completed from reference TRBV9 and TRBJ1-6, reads DSGVTQTPKHLITATGQRVTLRCSPRSGDLSVYWYQQSLDQGLQFLIQYYNGEERAKGNILERFSAQQFPDLHSELNLSSLELGDSALYFCASSQTYNSPLHFGNGTRLTVT.

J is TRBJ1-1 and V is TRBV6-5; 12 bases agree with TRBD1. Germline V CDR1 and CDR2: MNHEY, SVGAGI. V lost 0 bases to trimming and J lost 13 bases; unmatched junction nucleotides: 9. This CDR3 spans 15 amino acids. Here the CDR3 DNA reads TGTGCCAGCAGTTACTCACCGGGACAGGGGGCGGGGGGTTTCTTT. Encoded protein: CASSYSPGQGAGGFF.

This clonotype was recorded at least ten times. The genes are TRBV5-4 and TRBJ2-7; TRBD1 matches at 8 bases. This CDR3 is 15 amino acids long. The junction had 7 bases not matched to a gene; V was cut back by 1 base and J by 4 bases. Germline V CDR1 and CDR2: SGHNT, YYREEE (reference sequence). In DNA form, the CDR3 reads TGTGCCAGCAGCTTGAAGGGACAGGCATTATACGAGCAGTACTTC. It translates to CASSLKGQALYEQYF.

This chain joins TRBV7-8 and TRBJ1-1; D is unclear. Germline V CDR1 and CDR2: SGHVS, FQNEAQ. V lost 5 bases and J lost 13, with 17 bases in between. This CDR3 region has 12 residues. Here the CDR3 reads CASSPIDVEGFF. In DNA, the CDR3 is TGTGCCAGCAGCCCCATTGATGTCGAGGGTTTCTTT.

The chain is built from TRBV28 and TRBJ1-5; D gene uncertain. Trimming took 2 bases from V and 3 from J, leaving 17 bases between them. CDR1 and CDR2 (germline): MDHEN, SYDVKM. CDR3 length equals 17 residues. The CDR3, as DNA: TGTGCCAGCAGTTTAGAGGGCGCGGGTGAAGTCAATCAGCCCCAGCATTTT. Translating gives CASSLEGAGEVNQPQHF.

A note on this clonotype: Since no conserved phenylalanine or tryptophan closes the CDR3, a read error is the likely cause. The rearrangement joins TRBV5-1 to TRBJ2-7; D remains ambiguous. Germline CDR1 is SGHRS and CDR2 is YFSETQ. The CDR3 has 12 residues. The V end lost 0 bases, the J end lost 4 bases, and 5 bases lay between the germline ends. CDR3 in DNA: TGCGCCAGCAGCTTGGAGCCATACGAGCAGTACATC. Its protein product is CASSLEPYEQYI.

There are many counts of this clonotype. In DNA form, the CDR3 reads TGCAGTGCTACTAGCGGGGTATTCTACAATGAGCAGTTCTTC. Translated: CSATSGVFYNEQFF. V usage is TRBV20-1 and J usage is TRBJ2-1; 9 bases match TRBD2. V lost 4 bases and J lost 3; bases outside the gene matches: 4. Looked up from germline, CDR1 is DFQATT and CDR2 is SNEGSKA (reference sequence). The CDR3 sequence is 14 residues long.

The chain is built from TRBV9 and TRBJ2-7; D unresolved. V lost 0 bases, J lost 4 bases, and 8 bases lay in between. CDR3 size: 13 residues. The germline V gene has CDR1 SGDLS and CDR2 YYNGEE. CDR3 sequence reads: CASSVAQGYEQYF. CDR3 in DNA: TGTGCCAGCAGCGTAGCCCAAGGATACGAGCAGTACTTC.

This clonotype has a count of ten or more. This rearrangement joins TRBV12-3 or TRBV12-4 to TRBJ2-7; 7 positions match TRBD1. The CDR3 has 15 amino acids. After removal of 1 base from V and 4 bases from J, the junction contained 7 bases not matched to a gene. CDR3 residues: CASSLGVRTGYEQYF. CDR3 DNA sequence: TGTGCCAGCAGTTTAGGGGTACGGACAGGTTACGAGCAGTACTTC.

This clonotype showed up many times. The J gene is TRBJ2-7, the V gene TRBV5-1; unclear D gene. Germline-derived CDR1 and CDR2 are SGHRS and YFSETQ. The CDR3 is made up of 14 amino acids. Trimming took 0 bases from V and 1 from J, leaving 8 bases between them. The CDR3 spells CASSLDARSYEQYF. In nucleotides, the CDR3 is TGCGCCAGCAGCTTGGACGCACGGTCCTACGAGCAGTACTTC.

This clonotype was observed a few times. The CDR3 sequence: CASSLVKDQPQHF. CDR3 bases: TGTGCCAGCAGCTTAGTCAAGGATCAGCCCCAGCATTTT. This chain connects TRBV7-8 to TRBJ1-5; unclear D gene. The CDR3 is made up of 13 amino acids. The V end lost 1 base, the J end lost 5 bases, and 6 bases lay between the germline ends. Germline V gene lookup returns CDR1 SGHVS and CDR2 FQNEAQ.

CDR3: CASSDGDRAYEQYF. The CDR3 DNA follows: TGCGCCAGCAGTGACGGGGACAGGGCCTACGAGCAGTACTTC. This sequence joins TRBV10-1 and TRBJ2-7; 9 positions match TRBD1. The CDR3 sequence is 14 residues long. The J segment lost 2 bases and the V segment lost 3 bases, leaving 2 bases of the junction unmatched. The V gene's germline CDR1 is WNHNN and CDR2 SYGVQD (reference sequence).

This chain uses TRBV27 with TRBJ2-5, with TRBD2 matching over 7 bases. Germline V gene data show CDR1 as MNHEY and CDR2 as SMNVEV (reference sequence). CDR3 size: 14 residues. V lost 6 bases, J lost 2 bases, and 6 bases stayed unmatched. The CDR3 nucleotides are TGTGCCAGCAGACCCCCCGGGGGGCAAGAGACCCAGTACTTC. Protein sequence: CASRPPGGQETQYF.

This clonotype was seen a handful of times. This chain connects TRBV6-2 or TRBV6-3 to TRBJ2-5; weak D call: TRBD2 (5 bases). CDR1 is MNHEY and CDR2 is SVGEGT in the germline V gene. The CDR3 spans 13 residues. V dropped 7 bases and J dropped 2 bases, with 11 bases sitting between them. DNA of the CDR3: TGTGCCAGCACTATGAGGGTTCAAGAGACCCAGTACTTC. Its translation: CASTMRVQETQYF.

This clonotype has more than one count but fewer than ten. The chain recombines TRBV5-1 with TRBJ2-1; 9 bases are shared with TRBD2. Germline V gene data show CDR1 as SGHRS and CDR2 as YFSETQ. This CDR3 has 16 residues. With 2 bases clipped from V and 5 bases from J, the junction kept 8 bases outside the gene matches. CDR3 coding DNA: TGCGCCAGCAGCTTTCTTTTGACTAGCGGAAACAATGAGCAGTTCTTC. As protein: CASSFLLTSGNNEQFF.

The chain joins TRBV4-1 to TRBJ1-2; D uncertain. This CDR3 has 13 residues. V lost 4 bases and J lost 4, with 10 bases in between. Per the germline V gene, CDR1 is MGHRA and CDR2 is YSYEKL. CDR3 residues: CASSLGVGYGYTF. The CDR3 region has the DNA TGCGCCAGCAGCCTGGGAGTGGGCTATGGCTACACCTTC.

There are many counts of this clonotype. For the CDR3, the DNA is TGTGCCAGCAGCGCGCGACACACTAGCAATCAGCCCCAGCATTTT. Translating it yields CASSARHTSNQPQHF. The chain recombines TRBV4-2 with TRBJ1-5; D call uncertain. Germline V CDR1 and CDR2: LGHNA, YNFKEQ. The CDR3 is 15 residues long. Trimming cost V 5 bases and J 0 bases, with 11 bases left between them.

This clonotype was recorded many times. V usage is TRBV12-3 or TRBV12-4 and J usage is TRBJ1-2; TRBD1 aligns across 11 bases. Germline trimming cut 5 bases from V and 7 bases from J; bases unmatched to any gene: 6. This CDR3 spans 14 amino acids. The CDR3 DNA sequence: TGTGCCAGCAGTCCGGACAGGGGGCGAGGTGGCTACACCTTC. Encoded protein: CASSPDRGRGGYTF.

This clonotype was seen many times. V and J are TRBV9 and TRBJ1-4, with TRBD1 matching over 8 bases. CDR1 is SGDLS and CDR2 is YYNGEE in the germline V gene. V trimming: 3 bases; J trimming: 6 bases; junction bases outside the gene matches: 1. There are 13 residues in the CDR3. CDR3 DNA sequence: TGTGCCAGCAGCGGGACAGGGTATGAAAAACTGTTTTTT. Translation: CASSGTGYEKLFF.

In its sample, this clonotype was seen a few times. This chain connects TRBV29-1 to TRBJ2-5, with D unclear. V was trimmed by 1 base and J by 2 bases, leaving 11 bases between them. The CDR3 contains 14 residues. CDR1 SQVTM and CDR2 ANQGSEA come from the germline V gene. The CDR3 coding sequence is TGCAGCGTTGAAGGATTGGAGAGACAAGAGACCCAGTACTTC. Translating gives CSVEGLERQETQYF.

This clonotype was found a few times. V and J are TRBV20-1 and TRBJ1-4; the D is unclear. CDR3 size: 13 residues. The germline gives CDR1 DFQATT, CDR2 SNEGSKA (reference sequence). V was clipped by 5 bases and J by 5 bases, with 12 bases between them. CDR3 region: CSAHKVGNEKLFF. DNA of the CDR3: TGCAGTGCTCATAAGGTGGGGAATGAAAAACTGTTTTTT.

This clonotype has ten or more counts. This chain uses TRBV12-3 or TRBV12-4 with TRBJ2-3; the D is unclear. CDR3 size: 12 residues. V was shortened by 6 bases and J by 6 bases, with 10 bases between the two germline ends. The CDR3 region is CASSTLADTQYF. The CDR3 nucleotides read TGTGCCAGCAGCACCCTTGCGGATACGCAGTATTTT.

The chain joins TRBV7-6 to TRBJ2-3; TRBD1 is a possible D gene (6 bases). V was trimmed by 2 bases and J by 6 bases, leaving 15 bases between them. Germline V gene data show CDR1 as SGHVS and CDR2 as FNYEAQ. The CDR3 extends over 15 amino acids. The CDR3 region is CASSLSRQVQDTQYF. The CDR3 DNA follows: TGTGCCAGCAGCTTAAGTAGACAGGTGCAGGATACGCAGTATTTT.

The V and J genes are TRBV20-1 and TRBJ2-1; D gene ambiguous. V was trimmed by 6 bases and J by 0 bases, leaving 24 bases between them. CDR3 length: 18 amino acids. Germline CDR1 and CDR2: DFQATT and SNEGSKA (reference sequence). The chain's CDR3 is CSACRAVRSTSSYNEQFF. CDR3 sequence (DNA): TGCAGTGCCTGCCGGGCCGTAAGAAGCACCAGCTCCTACAATGAGCAGTTCTTC.